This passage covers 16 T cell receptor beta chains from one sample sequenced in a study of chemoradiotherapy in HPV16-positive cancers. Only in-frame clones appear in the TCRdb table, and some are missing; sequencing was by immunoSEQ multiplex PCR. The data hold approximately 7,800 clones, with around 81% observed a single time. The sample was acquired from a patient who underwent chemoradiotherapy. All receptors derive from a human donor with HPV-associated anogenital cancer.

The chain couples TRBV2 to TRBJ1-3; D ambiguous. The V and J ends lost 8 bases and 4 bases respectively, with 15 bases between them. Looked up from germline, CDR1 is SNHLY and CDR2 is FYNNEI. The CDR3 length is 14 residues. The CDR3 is CASGVLGLGNTIYF. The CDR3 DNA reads TGTGCCAGCGGGGTCCTCGGGCTGGGAAACACCATATATTTT.

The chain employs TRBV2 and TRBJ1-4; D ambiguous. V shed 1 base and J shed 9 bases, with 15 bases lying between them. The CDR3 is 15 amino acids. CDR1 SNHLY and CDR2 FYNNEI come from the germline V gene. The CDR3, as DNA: TGTGCCAGCAGTGAAGGAGGAACCTACGGACAAAAACTGTTTTTT. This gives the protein CASSEGGTYGQKLFF.

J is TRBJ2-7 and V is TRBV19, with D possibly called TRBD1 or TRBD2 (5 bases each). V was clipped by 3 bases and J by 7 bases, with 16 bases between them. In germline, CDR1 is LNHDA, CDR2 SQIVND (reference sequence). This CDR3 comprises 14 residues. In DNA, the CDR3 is TGTGCCAGTAGTATTCGGGGCCCGCTATCAGAGCAGTACTTC. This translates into CASSIRGPLSEQYF. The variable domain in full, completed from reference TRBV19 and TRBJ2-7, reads DGGITQSPKYLFRKEGQNVTLSCEQNLNHDAMYWYRQDPGQGLRLIYYSQIVNDFQKGDIAEGYSVSREKKESFPLTVTSAQKNPTAFYLCASSIRGPLSEQYFGPGTRLTVT.

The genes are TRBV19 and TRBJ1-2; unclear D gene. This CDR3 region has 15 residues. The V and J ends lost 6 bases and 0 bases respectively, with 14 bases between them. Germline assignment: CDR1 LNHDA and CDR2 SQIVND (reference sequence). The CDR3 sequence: CASRYDGATNYGYTF. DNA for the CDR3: TGTGCCAGTAGATACGACGGCGCCACTAACTATGGCTACACCTTC. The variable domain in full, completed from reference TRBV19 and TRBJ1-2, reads DGGITQSPKYLFRKEGQNVTLSCEQNLNHDAMYWYRQDPGQGLRLIYYSQIVNDFQKGDIAEGYSVSREKKESFPLTVTSAQKNPTAFYLCASRYDGATNYGYTFGSGTRLTVV.

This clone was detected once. CDR3 protein: CASGLTGARETEAFF. The CDR3 DNA follows: TGTGCCAGCGGGCTCACAGGGGCGAGAGAAACTGAAGCTTTCTTT. The chain employs TRBV6-5 and TRBJ1-1, with 7 bases that match TRBD1. V lost 8 bases and J lost 5; bases outside the gene matches: 14. Germline CDR1 is MNHEY and CDR2 is SVGAGI. The CDR3 is 15 residues long.

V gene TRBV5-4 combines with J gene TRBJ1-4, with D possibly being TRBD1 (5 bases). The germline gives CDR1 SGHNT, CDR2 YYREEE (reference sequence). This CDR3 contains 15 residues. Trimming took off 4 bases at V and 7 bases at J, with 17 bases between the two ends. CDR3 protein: CASSGGRGESEKLFF. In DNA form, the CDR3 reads TGTGCCAGCAGCGGGGGGAGAGGGGAGAGTGAAAAACTGTTTTTT.

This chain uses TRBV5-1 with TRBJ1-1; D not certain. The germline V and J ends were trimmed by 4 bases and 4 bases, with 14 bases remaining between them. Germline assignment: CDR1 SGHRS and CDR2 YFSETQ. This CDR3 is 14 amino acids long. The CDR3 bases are TGCGCCAGCAGCGACCATCGGGGAGGCACTGAAGCTTTCTTT. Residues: CASSDHRGGTEAFF.

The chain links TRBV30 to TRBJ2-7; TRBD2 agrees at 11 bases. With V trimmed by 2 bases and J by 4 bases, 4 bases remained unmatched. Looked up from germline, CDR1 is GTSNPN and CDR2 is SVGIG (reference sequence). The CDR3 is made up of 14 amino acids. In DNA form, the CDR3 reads TGTGCCTGGAGTACGGCTAGCGGGGGGTACGAGCAGTACTTC. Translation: CAWSTASGGYEQYF.

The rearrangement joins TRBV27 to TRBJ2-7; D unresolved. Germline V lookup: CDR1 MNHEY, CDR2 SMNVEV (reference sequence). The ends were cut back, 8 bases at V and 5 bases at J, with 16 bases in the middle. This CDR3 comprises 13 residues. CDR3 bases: TGTGCCAGCTCTAGTGGGGTAGGCAACGAGCAGTACTTC. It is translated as CASSSGVGNEQYF.

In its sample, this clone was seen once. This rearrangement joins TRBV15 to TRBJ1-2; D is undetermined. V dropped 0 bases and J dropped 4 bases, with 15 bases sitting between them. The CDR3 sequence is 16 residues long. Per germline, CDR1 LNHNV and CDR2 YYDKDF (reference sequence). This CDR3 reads CATSRDEQLVPYGYTF. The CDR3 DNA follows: TGTGCCACCAGCAGAGATGAGCAGCTGGTTCCCTATGGCTACACCTTC.

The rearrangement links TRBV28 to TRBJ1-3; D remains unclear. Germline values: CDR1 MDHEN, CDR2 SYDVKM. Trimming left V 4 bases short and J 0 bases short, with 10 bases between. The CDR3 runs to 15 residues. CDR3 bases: TGTGCCAGCAGTTACCGGACTCCCTCTGGAAACACCATATATTTT. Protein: CASSYRTPSGNTIYF.

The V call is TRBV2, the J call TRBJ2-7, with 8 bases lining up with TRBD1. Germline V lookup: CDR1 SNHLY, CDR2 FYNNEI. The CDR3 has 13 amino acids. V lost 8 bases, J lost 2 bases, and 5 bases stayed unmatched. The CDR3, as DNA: TGTGCCAGCCGCGGACAGGGCCCCTACGAGCAGTACTTC. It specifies CASRGQGPYEQYF.

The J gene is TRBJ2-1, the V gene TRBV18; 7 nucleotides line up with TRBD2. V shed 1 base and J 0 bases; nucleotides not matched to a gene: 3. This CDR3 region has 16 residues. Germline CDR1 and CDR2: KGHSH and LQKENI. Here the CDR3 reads CASSPLRGSSYNEQFF. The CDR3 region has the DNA TGTGCCAGCTCACCACTCCGCGGGAGCTCCTACAATGAGCAGTTCTTC.

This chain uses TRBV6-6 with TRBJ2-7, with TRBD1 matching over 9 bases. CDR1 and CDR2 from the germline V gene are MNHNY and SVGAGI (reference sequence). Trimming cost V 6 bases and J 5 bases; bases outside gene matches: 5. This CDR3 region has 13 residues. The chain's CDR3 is CASRQGAENEQYF. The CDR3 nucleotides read TGTGCCAGCAGACAGGGGGCGGAAAACGAGCAGTACTTC.

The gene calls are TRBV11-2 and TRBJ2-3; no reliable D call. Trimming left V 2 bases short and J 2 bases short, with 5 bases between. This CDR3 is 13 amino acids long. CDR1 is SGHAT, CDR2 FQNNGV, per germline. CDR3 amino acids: CASSLLYTDTQYF. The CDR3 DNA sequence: TGTGCCAGCAGCTTACTGTACACAGATACGCAGTATTTT.

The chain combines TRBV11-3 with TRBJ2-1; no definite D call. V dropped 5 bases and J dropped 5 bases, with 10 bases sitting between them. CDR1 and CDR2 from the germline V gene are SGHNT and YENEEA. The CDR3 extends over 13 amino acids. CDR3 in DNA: TGTGCCAGCAGCCCCACCGACGACAATGAGCAGTTCTTC. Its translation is CASSPTDDNEQFF.